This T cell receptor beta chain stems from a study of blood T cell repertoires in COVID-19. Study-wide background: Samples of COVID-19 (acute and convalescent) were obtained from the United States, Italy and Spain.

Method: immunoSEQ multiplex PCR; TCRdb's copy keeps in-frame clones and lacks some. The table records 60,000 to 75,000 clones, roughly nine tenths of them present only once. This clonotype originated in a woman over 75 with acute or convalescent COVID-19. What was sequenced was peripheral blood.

For the CDR3, the DNA is TGTGCCAGCAGATCATTGACAGGGCCTGAAGCTTTCTTT. As protein: CASRSLTGPEAFF. V and J are TRBV27 and TRBJ1-1, with 7 bases lining up with TRBD1. Germline trimming cut 6 bases from V and 6 bases from J; bases unmatched to any gene: 7. The CDR3 is made up of 13 amino acids. Germline loops: CDR1 MNHEY, CDR2 SMNVEV (reference sequence).